Each of the 23 T cell receptor beta chains below was sequenced from the same sample in a study of response to subunit inactivated influenza vaccine. TCRdb redid the calling of the RT-PCR reads with MiXCR, one entry per CDR3 protein. The sample records about 610,000 distinct CDR3 sequences, 14% being singletons. Sample: PBMCs from blood, taken 11 to 12 days after vaccination. The receptors here all came from a man in his forties or fifties who received an inactivated influenza vaccine.

This clonotype has only a few counts. The chain combines TRBV6-2 or TRBV6-3 with TRBJ2-3; D is ambiguous. The germline V gene encodes CDR1 MNHEY and CDR2 SVGEGT. This CDR3 has 16 residues. V dropped 6 bases and J dropped 0 bases, with 16 bases sitting between them. CDR3 nucleotide sequence: TGTGCCAGCAGGAGAGCTAAAACTCTCAGCACAGATACGCAGTATTTT. It codes for CASRRAKTLSTDTQYF.

The V and J genes are TRBV12-3 or TRBV12-4 and TRBJ2-2; perhaps TRBD2 as D (6 bases). There are 15 residues in the CDR3. The V end was cut by 6 bases, the J end by 5 bases, with 16 bases between. CDR3 region: CASSPMGGGTGELFF. The CDR3 DNA sequence: TGTGCCAGCAGCCCAATGGGTGGAGGGACCGGGGAGCTGTTTTTT.

This clonotype was detected a few times. V and J are TRBV6-2 or TRBV6-3 and TRBJ1-2, with D uncertain. V dropped 4 bases and J dropped 4 bases, with 22 bases sitting between them. Germline V gene data show CDR1 as MNHEY and CDR2 as SVGEGT. This CDR3 is built from 17 residues. The CDR3, as DNA: TGTGCCAGCAGTTTCATTGGATCAGACCGGCTCGGCTATGGCTACACCTTC. Residues: CASSFIGSDRLGYGYTF.

This clonotype showed up just a few times. The chain carries TRBV9 and TRBJ2-1; 9 bases align to TRBD2. V shed 3 bases, J shed 3 bases, and the junction held 4 bases outside the gene matches. Germline assignment: CDR1 SGDLS and CDR2 YYNGEE. CDR3 length: 15 amino acids. This CDR3 is CASSALSGSYNEQFF. CDR3 DNA sequence: TGTGCCAGCAGCGCCCTTAGCGGGAGCTACAATGAGCAGTTCTTC.

Note on this clonotype: At one boundary the junction diverges from the germline segment, which might be a read error. This chain links TRBV7-7 with TRBJ2-7, with D possibly matching TRBD1 (6 bases). CDR3 length: 15 residues. The germline V gene has CDR1 SSHAT and CDR2 FNYEAQ (reference sequence). The DNA of the CDR3 is TGTGCTAGCAGCTTATCCGCAGGGGACTCCTACGAGCAGTACTTC. Its protein is CASSLSAGDSYEQYF.

This clonotype appeared a few times. The chain carries TRBV19 and TRBJ2-3; 9 nucleotides match TRBD1. The trim removed 2 bases at V and 1 base at J, leaving 1 base unmatched. Germline assignment: CDR1 LNHDA and CDR2 SQIVND (reference sequence). CDR3 length: 15 amino acids. The CDR3 is CASSIRTGGTDTQYF. The CDR3 DNA follows: TGTGCCAGTAGTATACGGACAGGGGGCACAGATACGCAGTATTTT.

Worth noting for this clonotype: Sequence at one end of the junction differs from germline and may be a read error. The V gene is TRBV20-1, the J gene TRBJ2-3, with D possibly matching TRBD2 (6 bases). The CDR3 runs to 12 residues. Germline V lookup: CDR1 DFQATT, CDR2 SNEGSKA (reference sequence). Here the CDR3 reads CSARRGGDSVLF. CDR3 DNA: TGCAGTGCTAGACGAGGCGGGGATAGTGTCTTATTT.

This rearrangement joins TRBV7-3 to TRBJ2-3; D remains ambiguous. The germline V and J ends were trimmed by 3 bases and 1 base, with 5 bases remaining between them. The V gene's germline CDR1 is SGHTA and CDR2 FQGTGA. The CDR3 is 13 amino acids. The CDR3 loop is CASSLVRTDTQYF. The CDR3 DNA follows: TGTGCCAGCAGCTTGGTACGCACAGATACGCAGTATTTT.

This chain joins TRBV7-2 and TRBJ2-1; tentative D call: TRBD2 (6 bases). CDR3 length: 13 residues. The germline gives CDR1 SGHTA, CDR2 FQGNSA. V gave up 5 bases and J gave up 7 bases, with 12 bases separating them. In DNA, the CDR3 is TGTGCCAGCAGCATTGGGACTGTTAATGAGCAGTTCTTC. Its translation is CASSIGTVNEQFF.

This clonotype has only a few counts. The chain carries TRBV28 and TRBJ2-6, with D uncertain. The germline CDR1 and CDR2 sequences are MDHEN and SYDVKM. The V end was cut by 7 bases, the J end by 0 bases, with 4 bases between. There are 13 residues in the CDR3. CDR3 in DNA: TGTGCCAGCACCTCCTCTGGGGCCAACGTCCTGACTTTC. Protein: CASTSSGANVLTF.

This clonotype showed up just a few times. V is TRBV15 and J is TRBJ2-1, with D perhaps matching TRBD2 (7 bases). Germline V gene sequence: CDR1 LNHNV, CDR2 YYDKDF (reference sequence). Trimming pared 3 bases from V and 0 bases from J, leaving 18 bases between. The CDR3 is 18 amino acids. The CDR3 DNA sequence: TGTGCCACCAGCAGTCTTTCAGGGGAGCGGGGCTCCTACAATGAGCAGTTCTTC. It is translated as CATSSLSGERGSYNEQFF.

The rearrangement uses TRBV4-3 and TRBJ2-3, with D maybe TRBD2 (5 bases). From germline, CDR1 is LGHNA and CDR2 YSLEER. Trimming removed 2 bases at V and 1 base at J, with 10 bases between. This CDR3 region has 15 residues. The CDR3 sequence: CASSQQAARTDTQYF. For the CDR3, the DNA is TGCGCCAGCAGCCAACAAGCGGCGCGCACAGATACGCAGTATTTT.

The rearrangement joins TRBV3-1 to TRBJ1-2, with a tentative D call TRBD1 (6 bases). V lost 2 bases, J lost 4 bases, and 8 bases lay in between. CDR1 and CDR2 (germline): LGHDT, YNNKEL (reference sequence). CDR3 length: 13 residues. The CDR3 here is CASSQTGTYGYTF. The CDR3 DNA reads as TGTGCCAGCAGCCAAACAGGGACCTATGGCTACACCTTC.

Only a few counts were recorded for this clonotype. J is TRBJ2-1 and V is TRBV5-8; 8 positions agree with TRBD2. Losses at the gene ends were 3 bases for V and 2 bases for J; bases not matched to a gene: 7. The CDR3 totals 16 residues. Germline CDR1 and CDR2: SGHTS and YDEGEE. The DNA of the CDR3 is TGTGCCAGCAGCTCAGGACTAGCAGACCCCTACAATGAGCAGTTCTTC. Translation: CASSSGLADPYNEQFF.

The chain combines TRBV5-1 with TRBJ2-1; D might be TRBD1 (7 bases). The V end lost 0 bases, the J end lost 1 base, and 11 bases lay between the germline ends. This CDR3 region has 16 residues. Germline V gives CDR1 SGHRS, CDR2 YFSETQ. CDR3 sequence: CASSLAGGWSYNEQFF. CDR3 nucleotide sequence: TGCGCCAGCAGCTTGGCAGGGGGGTGGTCCTACAATGAGCAGTTCTTC.

The chain has TRBV20-1 and TRBJ2-4; D gene uncertain. Germline CDR1 reads DFQATT; CDR2 reads SNEGSKA (reference sequence). CDR3 length equals 12 residues. The V end lost 7 bases, the J end lost 2 bases, and 9 bases lay between the germline ends. In nucleotides, the CDR3 is TGCAGTGGTGAGAAGTCCAAAAACATTCAGTACTTC. Amino acid sequence: CSGEKSKNIQYF.

The chain couples TRBV7-9 to TRBJ1-1; D is uncertain. V was cut by 2 bases and J by 8 bases, with 18 bases left in between. Germline assignment: CDR1 SEHNR and CDR2 FQNEAQ (reference sequence). The CDR3 has 15 residues. The CDR3 loop reads CASSLSMSGTREAFF. Here the CDR3 DNA reads TGTGCCAGCAGCTTATCCATGTCGGGTACAAGAGAAGCTTTCTTT.

The V call is TRBV25-1, the J call TRBJ1-2; no firm D call. Germline lookup yields CDR1 MGHDK and CDR2 SYGVNS. The CDR3 loop spans 14 amino acids. Trimming shortened V by 1 base and J by 8 bases, and 14 bases separated the two germline ends. The CDR3 DNA follows: TGTGCCAGCAGTGAATCCGGTCTCTATGGGGGCTACACCTTC. Protein: CASSESGLYGGYTF.

There are many counts of this clonotype. This sequence joins TRBV7-2 and TRBJ2-7, with TRBD1 as a possible D gene (6 bases). The germline CDR1 and CDR2 sequences are SGHTA and FQGNSA. Deletions cut 5 bases from V and 1 base from J, with 12 bases between. This CDR3 has 14 residues. The CDR3 protein is CASSIRQVSYEQYF. Written as DNA, the CDR3 is TGTGCCAGCAGCATCAGACAGGTTTCCTACGAGCAGTACTTC.

V is TRBV27 and J is TRBJ2-7; possible D gene TRBD1, 5 bases. The CDR3 length is 14 residues. The germline CDR1 and CDR2 sequences are MNHEY and SMNVEV (reference sequence). V lost 2 bases to trimming and J lost 3 bases, with 11 bases between them. In nucleotides, the CDR3 is TGTGCCAGCAGTTTAGGCAGGGCCCACTACGAGCAGTACTTC. It codes for CASSLGRAHYEQYF.

The chain couples TRBV7-2 to TRBJ2-3, with D perhaps assigned TRBD1 or TRBD2 (5 bases each). The CDR3 covers 14 residues. The V gene lost 4 bases and the J gene lost 10 bases, with 18 bases spanning the gap. Germline loops: CDR1 SGHTA, CDR2 FQGNSA. The CDR3 DNA reads TGTGCCAGCAGCTCCGCCCGGGGCGCCGGTTCGCAGTATTTT. It codes for CASSSARGAGSQYF.

The table lists this clonotype with a few counts. The rearrangement uses TRBV12-3 or TRBV12-4 and TRBJ1-5, with 7 bases lining up with TRBD1. The V gene end was trimmed by 8 bases and the J gene end by 4 bases; junction bases not matched to a gene: 5. The CDR3 is 13 amino acids. The CDR3 sequence: CASGEQGNQPQHF. The CDR3 DNA sequence: TGTGCCAGCGGGGAACAGGGGAATCAGCCCCAGCATTTT.

This clonotype was seen more than once but under ten times. This sequence joins TRBV15 and TRBJ1-1; D not certain. The CDR3 sequence is 14 residues long. V was clipped by 0 bases and J by 4 bases, with 9 bases between them. Germline CDR1 and CDR2: LNHNV and YYDKDF (reference sequence). CDR3 DNA sequence: TGTGCCACCAGCAGAGATCCTGGGATCACTGAAGCTTTCTTT. Its protein is CATSRDPGITEAFF.